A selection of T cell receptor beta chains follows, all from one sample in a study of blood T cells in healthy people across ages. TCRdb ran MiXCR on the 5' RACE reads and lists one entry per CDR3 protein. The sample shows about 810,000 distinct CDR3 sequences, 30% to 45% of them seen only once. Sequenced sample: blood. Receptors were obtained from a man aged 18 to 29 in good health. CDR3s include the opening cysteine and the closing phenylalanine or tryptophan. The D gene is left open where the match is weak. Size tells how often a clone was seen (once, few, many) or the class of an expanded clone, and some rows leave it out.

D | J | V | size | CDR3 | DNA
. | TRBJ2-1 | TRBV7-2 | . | CASSLVTGPTETQFF | TGTGCCAGCAGCTTAGTTACGGGACCAACGGAGACCCAGTTCTTC
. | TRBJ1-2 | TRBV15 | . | CTTSSRFYGYTF | TGTACCACCAGCAGCCGATTCTATGGCTACACCTTC
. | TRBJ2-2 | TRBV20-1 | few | CSARGTDYTGELFF | TGCAGTGCTAGAGGGACAGACTACACCGGGGAGCTGTTTTTT
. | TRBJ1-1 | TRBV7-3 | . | CASSSASLNTEAFF | TGTGCCAGCAGCTCCGCAAGCCTGAACACTGAAGCTTTCTTT
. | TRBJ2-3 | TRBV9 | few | CASSVRVSVGTDTQYF | TGTGCCAGCAGCGTAAGGGTTAGCGTCGGCACAGATACGCAGTATTTT
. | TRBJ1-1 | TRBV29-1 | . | CSVVPRVNTEAFF | TGCAGCGTTGTTCCCAGGGTGAACACTGAAGCTTTCTTT
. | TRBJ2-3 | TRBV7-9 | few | CATVDRSTSTDTQYF | TGTGCCACCGTCGACAGGTCTACTAGCACAGATACGCAGTATTTT
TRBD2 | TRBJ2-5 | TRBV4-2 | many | CASSQEESGGPAETQYF | TGTGCCAGCAGCCAAGAAGAGAGCGGGGGGCCTGCCGAGACCCAGTACTTC
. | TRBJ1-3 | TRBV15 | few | CATRLDWAGNTIYF | TGTGCCACCCGTCTCGACTGGGCCGGAAACACCATATATTTT
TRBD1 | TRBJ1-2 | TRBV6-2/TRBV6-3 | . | CASCETGTYGYTF | TGTGCCAGTTGTGAGACAGGGACCTATGGCTACACCTTC
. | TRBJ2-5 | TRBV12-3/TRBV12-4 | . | CASKKNREETQYF | TGTGCCAGCAAAAAAAACAGGGAAGAGACCCAGTACTTC